This TCR beta chain derives from a study of CD8 T cells in Susac syndrome. Study-level results: By the study's own acknowledgment, its TCR sequencing and HLA analysis included relatively few individuals.

TCR beta from blood CD8+ and CD4+ T cells was sequenced. FACS was used to enrich TEMRA cells, whereas the CD8+ and CD4+ T cells were obtained by negative isolation. RNA amounts of roughly 0.45 to 1 ug underwent reverse transcription with random hexamers. TCRdb re-called the immunoSEQ multiplex PCR reads through MiXCR, storing one row per CDR3 protein. The table lists hundreds of thousands of distinct CDR3 sequences, 85% of them singletons. Germline CDR1 SGHNT, CDR2 YYREEE (reference sequence). The CDR3 totals 15 residues. With regard to this clonotype: Its antigen is undetermined. A read error may account for a junction end that differs from germline.

Source material: CD8+ T cells from PBMCs. The chain couples TRBV5-4 to TRBJ1-1; the D is unclear. The sequence was collected from a human donor with multiple sclerosis. CDR3: CANSLDDEVLTEAFF. The DNA for the CDR3 is TGTGCCAACAGCTTGGATGATGAGGTATTGACTGAAGCTTTCTTT.